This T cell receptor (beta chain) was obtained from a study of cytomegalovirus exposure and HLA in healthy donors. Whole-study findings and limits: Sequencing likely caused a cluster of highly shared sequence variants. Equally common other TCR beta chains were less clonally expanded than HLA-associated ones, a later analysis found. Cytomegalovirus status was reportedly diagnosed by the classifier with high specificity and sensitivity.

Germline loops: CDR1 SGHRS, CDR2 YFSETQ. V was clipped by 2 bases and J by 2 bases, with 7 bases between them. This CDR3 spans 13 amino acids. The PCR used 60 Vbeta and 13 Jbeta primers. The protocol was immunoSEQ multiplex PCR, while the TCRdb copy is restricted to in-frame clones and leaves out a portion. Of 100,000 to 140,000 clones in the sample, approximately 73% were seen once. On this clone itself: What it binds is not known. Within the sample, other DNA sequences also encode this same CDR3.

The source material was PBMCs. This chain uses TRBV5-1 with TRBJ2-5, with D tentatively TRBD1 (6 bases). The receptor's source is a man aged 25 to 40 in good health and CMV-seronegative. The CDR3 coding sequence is TGCGCCAGCAGCTTACAGGGACAAGAGACCCAGTACTTC. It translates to CASSLQGQETQYF.